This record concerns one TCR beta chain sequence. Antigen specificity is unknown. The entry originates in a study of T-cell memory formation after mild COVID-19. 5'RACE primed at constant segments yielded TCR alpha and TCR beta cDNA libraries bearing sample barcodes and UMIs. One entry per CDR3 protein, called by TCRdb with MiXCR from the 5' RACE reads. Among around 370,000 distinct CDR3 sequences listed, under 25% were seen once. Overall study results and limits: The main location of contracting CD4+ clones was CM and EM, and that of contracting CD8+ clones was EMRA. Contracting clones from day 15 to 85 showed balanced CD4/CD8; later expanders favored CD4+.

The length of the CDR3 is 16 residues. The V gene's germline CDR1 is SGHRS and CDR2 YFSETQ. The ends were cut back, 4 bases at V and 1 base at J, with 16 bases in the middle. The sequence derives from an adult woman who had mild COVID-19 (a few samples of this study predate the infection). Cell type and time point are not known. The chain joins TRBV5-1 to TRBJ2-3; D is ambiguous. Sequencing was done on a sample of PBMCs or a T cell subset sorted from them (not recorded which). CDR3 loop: CASSLGRLRGTDTQYF. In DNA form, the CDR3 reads TGCGCCAGCAGCCTAGGGCGACTTCGAGGCACAGATACGCAGTATTTT. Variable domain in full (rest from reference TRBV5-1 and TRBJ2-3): KAGVTQTPRYLIKTRGQQVTLSCSPISGHRSVSWYQQTPGQGLQFLFEYFSETQRNKGNFPGRFSGRQFSNSRSEMNVSTLELGDSALYLCASSLGRLRGTDTQYFGPGTRLTVL.